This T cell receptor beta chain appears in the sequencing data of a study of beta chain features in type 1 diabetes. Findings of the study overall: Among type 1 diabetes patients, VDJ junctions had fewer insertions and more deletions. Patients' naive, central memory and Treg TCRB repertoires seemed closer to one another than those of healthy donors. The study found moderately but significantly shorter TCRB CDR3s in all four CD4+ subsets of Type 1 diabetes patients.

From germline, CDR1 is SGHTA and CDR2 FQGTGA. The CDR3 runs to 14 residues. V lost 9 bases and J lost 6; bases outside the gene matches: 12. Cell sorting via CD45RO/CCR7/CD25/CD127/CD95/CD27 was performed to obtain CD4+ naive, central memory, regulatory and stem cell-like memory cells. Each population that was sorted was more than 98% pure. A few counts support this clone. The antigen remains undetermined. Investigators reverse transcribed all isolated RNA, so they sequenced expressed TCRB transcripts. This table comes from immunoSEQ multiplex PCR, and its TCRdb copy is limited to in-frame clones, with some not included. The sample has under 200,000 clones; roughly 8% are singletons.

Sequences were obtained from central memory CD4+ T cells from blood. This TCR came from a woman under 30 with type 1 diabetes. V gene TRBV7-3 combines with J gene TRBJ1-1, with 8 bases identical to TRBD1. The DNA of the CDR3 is TGTGCCAGGTTTGGGTGGCAGGGGGCTGCTGAAGCTTTCTTT. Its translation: CARFGWQGAAEAFF.